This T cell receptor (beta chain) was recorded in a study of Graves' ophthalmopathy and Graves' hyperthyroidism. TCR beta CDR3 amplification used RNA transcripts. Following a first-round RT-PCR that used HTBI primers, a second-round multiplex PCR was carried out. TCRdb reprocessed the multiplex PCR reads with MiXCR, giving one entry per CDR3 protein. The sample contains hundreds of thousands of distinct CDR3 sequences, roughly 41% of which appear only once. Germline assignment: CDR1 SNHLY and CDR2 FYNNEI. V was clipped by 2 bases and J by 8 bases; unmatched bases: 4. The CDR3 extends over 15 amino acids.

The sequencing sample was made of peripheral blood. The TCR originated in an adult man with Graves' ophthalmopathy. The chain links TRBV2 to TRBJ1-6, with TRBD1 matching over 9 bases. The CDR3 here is CASSEWDREDSPLHF. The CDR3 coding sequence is TGTGCCAGCAGTGAATGGGACAGGGAGGATTCACCCCTCCACTTT.